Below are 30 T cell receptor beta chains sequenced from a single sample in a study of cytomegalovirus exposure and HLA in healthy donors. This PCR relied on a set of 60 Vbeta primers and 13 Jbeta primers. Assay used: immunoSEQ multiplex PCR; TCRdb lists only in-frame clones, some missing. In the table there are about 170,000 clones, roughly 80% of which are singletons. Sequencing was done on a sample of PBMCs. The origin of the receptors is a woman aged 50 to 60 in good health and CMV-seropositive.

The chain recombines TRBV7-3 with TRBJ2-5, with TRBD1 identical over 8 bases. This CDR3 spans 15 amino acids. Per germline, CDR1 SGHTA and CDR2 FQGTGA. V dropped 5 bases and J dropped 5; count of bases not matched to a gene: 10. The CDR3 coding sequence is TGTGCCAGCAGCCGGACGACAGGGGAATGGGAGACCCAGTACTTC. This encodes CASSRTTGEWETQYF.

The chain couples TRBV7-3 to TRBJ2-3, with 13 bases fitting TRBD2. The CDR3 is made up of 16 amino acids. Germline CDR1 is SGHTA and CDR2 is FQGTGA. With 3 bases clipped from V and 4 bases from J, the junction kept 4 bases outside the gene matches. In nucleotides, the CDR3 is TGTGCCAGCAGCTTTGGACTAGCGGGAGCGGCAGATACGCAGTATTTT. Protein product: CASSFGLAGAADTQYF.

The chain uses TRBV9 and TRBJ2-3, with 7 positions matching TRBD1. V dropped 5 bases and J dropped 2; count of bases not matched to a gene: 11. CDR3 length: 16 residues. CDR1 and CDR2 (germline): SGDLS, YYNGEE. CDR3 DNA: TGTGCCAGCAGTACAAGGGGGACAGAGAACACAGATACGCAGTATTTT. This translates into CASSTRGTENTDTQYF.

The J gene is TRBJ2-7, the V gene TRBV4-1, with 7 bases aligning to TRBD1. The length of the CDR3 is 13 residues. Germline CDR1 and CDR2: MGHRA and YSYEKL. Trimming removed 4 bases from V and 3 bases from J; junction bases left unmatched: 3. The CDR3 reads CASSLTGIYEQYF. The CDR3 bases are TGCGCCAGCAGCCTGACAGGGATCTACGAGCAGTACTTC.

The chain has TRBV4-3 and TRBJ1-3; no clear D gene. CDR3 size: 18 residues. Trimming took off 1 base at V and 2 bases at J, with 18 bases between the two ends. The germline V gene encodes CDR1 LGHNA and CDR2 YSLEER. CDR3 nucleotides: TGCGCCAGCAGCCAAGCATGGACCCCAGGAGGCGCTGGAAACACCATATATTTT. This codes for CASSQAWTPGGAGNTIYF.

Here the CDR3 reads CASRARTLGVGGEKLFF. CDR3 nucleotide sequence: TGTGCCAGCAGGGCGCGTACCCTCGGGGTAGGAGGGGAAAAACTGTTTTTT. This rearrangement joins TRBV27 to TRBJ1-4; D remains ambiguous. CDR3 size: 17 residues. V was cut by 6 bases and J by 8 bases, with 25 bases left in between. Germline lookup yields CDR1 MNHEY and CDR2 SMNVEV (reference sequence).

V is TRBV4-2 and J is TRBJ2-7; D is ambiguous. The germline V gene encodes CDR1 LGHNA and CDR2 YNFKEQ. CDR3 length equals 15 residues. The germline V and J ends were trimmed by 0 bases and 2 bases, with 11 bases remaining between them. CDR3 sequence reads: CASSQEERLTYEQYF. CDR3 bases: TGTGCCAGCAGCCAAGAAGAGAGACTGACCTACGAGCAGTACTTC.

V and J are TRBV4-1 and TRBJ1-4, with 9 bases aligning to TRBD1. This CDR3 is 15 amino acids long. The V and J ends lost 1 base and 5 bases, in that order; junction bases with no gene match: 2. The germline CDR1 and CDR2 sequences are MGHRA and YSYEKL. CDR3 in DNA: TGCGCCAGCAGCCAAGCCGGGACAGGGAATGAAAAACTGTTTTTT. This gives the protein CASSQAGTGNEKLFF.

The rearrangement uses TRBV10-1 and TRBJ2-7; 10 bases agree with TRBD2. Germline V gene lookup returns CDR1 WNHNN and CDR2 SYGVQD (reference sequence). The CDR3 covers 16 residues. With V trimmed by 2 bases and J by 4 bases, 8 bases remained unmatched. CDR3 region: CASSEASGGSPYEQYF. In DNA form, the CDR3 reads TGCGCCAGCAGTGAGGCTAGCGGGGGAAGTCCTTACGAGCAGTACTTC.

The chain's CDR3 is CASSPGRAQGYEQYF. CDR3 in DNA: TGTGCCAGCTCACCGGGCAGGGCCCAGGGCTACGAGCAGTACTTC. The rearrangement links TRBV18 to TRBJ2-7; maybe TRBD1 (5 bases). The V end was cut by 3 bases, the J end by 3 bases, with 15 bases between. The CDR3 totals 15 residues. Germline-derived CDR1 and CDR2 are KGHSH and LQKENI.

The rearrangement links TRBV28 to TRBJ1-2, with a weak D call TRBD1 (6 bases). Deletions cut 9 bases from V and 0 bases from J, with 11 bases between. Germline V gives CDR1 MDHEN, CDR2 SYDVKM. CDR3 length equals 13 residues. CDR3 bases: TGTGCCAGTTTACAGGGTACTAACTATGGCTACACCTTC. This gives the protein CASLQGTNYGYTF.

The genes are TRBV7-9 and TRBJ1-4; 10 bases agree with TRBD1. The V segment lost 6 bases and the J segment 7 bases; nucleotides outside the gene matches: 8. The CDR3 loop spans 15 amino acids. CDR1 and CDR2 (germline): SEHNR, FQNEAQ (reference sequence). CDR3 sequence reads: CASRPYRDRGEKLFF. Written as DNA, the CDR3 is TGTGCCAGCAGGCCCTACCGGGACAGGGGTGAAAAACTGTTTTTT.

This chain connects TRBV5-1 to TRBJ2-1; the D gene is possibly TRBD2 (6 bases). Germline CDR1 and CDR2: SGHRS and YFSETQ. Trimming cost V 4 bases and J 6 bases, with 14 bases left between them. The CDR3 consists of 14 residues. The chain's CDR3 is CASSPWGESNEQFF. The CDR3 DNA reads TGCGCCAGCAGCCCTTGGGGGGAGAGCAATGAGCAGTTCTTC.

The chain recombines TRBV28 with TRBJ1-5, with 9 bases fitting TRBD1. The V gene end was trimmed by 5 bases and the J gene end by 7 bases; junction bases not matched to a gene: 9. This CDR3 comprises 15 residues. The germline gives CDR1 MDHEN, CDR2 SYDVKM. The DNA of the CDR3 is TGTGCCAGCAGTCAAACAGGGGGCGCGAAACAGCCCCAGCATTTT. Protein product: CASSQTGGAKQPQHF.

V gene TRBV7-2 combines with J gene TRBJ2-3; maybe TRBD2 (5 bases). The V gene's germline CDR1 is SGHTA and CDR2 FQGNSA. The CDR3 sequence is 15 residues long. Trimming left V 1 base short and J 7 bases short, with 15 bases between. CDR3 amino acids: CASSLEAGSTNTQYF. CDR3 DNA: TGTGCCAGCAGCTTAGAGGCGGGTTCGACTAATACGCAGTATTTT.

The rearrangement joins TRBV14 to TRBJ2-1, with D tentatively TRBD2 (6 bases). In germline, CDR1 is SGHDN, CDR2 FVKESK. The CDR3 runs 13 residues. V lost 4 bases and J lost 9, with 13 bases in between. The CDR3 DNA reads TGTGCCAGCAGCCTGGGACTTCTTATTGAGCAGTTCTTC. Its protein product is CASSLGLLIEQFF.

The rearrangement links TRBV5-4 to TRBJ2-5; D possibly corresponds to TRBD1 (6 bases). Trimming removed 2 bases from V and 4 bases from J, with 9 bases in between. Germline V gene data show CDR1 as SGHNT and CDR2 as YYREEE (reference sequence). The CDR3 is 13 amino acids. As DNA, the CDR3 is TGTGCCAGCAGCTTTACAGGGACAGAGACCCAGTACTTC. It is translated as CASSFTGTETQYF.

Written as DNA, the CDR3 is TGTGCCACCGTAGAAAGAGGGGGCAACACTGAAGCTTTCTTT. This encodes CATVERGGNTEAFF. This chain joins TRBV6-1 and TRBJ1-1, with 7 bases fitting TRBD1. The CDR3 is made up of 14 amino acids. V gave up 10 bases and J gave up 2 bases; unmatched junction bases: 10. The germline V gene has CDR1 MNHNS and CDR2 SASEGT.

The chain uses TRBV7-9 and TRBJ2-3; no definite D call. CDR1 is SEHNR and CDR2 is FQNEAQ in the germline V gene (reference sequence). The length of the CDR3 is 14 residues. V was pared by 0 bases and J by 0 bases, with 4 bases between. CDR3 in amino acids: CASSLASSTDTQYF. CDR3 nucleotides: TGTGCCAGCAGCTTAGCTTCGAGCACAGATACGCAGTATTTT.

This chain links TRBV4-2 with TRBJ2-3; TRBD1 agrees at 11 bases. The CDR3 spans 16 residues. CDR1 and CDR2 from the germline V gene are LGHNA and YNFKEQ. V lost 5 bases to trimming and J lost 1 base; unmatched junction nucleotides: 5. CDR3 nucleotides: TGTGCCAGCAGCTATGGGACAGGGGGAGGCACAGATACGCAGTATTTT. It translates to CASSYGTGGGTDTQYF.

The CDR3 is CASKTRGTSGRYLTSTDTQYF. The CDR3 region has the DNA TGCGCCAGCAAAACTCGCGGGACTAGCGGGAGGTACCTTACCAGCACAGATACGCAGTATTTT. The V gene is TRBV23-1, the J gene TRBJ2-3, with 15 bases matching TRBD2. TRBV23-1 is marked as an open reading frame, function uncertain. CDR3 length equals 21 residues. With 7 bases clipped from V and 0 bases from J, the junction kept 17 bases outside the gene matches.

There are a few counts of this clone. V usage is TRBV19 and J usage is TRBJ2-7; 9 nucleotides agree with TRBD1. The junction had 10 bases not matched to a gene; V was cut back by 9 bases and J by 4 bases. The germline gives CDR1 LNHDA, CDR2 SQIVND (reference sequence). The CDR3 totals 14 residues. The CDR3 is CASQAGTGLYEQYF. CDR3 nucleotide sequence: TGTGCCAGCCAAGCAGGGACAGGGCTTTACGAGCAGTACTTC.

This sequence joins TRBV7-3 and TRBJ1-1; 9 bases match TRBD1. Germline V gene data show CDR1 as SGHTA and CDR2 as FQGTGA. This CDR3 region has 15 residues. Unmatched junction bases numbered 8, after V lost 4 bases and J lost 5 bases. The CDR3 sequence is CASSWDRVGNTEAFF. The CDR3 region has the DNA TGTGCCAGCAGCTGGGACAGGGTTGGGAATACTGAAGCTTTCTTT.

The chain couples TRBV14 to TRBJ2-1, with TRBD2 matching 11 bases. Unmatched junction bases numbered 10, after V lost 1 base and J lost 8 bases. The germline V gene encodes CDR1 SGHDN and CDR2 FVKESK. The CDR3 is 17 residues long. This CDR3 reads CASSQVSGGASGHEQFF. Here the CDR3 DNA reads TGTGCCAGCAGCCAAGTTAGCGGGGGGGCTTCAGGGCATGAGCAGTTCTTC.

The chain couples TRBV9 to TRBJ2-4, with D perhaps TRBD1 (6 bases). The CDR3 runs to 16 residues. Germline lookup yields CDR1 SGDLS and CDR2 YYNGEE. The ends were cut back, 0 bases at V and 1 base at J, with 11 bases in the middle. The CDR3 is CASSVEHQGAKNIQYF. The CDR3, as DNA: TGTGCCAGCAGCGTAGAACATCAGGGGGCCAAAAACATTCAGTACTTC. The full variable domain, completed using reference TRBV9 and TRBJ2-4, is DSGVTQTPKHLITATGQRVTLRCSPRSGDLSVYWYQQSLDQGLQFLIQYYNGEERAKGNILERFSAQQFPDLHSELNLSSLELGDSALYFCASSVEHQGAKNIQYFGAGTRLSVL.

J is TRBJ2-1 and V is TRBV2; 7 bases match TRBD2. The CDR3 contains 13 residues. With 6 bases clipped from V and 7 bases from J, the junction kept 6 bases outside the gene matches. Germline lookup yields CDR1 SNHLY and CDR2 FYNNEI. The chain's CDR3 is CASSPGLLNEQFF. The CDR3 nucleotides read TGTGCCAGCAGCCCGGGACTACTAAATGAGCAGTTCTTC.

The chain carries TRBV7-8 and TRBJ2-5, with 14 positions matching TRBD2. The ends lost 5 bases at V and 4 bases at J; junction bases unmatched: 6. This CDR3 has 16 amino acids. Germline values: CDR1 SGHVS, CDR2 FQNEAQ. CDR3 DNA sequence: TGTGCCAGCAGCGTCTTAGGGACTAGCGGGAGAGAGACCCAGTACTTC. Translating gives CASSVLGTSGRETQYF. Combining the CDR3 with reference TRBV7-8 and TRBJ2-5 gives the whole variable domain GAGVSQSPRYKVAKRGQDVALRCDPISGHVSLFWYQQALGQGPEFLTYFQNEAQLDKSGLPSDRFFAERPEGSVSTLKIQRTQQEDSAVYLCASSVLGTSGRETQYFGPGTRLLVL.

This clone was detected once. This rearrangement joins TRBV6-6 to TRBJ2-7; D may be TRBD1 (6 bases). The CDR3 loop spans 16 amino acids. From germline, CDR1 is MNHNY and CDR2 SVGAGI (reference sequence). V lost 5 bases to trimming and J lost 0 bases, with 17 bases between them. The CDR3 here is CASSPLTGPHSYEQYF. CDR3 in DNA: TGTGCCAGCAGTCCGTTAACAGGGCCCCACTCCTACGAGCAGTACTTC.

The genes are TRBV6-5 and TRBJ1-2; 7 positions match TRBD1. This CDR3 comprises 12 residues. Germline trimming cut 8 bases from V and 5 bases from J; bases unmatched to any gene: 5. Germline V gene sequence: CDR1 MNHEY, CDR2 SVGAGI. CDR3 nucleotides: TGTGCCAGCGCCACAGGGGCTTATGGCTACACCTTC. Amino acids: CASATGAYGYTF.

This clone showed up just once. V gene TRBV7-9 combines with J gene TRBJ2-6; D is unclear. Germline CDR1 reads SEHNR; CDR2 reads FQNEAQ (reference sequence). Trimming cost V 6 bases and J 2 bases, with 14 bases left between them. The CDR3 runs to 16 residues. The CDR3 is CASSRAQVAGANVLTF. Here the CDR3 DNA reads TGTGCCAGCAGTCGAGCCCAGGTAGCTGGGGCCAACGTCCTGACTTTC.